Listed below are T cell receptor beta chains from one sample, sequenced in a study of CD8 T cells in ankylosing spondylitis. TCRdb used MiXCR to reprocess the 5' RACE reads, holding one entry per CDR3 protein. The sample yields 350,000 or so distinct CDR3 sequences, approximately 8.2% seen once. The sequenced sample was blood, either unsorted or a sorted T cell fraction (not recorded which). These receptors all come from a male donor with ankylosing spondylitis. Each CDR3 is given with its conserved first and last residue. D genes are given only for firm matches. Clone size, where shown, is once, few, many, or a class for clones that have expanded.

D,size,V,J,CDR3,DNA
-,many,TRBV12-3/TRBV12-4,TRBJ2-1,CASSFPYSGPNYNEQFF,TGTGCCAGCAGTTTTCCCTACAGCGGGCCCAACTACAATGAGCAGTTCTTC
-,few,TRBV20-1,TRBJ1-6,CSARGTLNSPLHF,TGCAGTGCTAGAGGGACCCTCAATTCACCCCTCCACTTT
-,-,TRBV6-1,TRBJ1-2,CASTPSKGPGYGYTF,TGTGCCAGCACGCCCTCGAAGGGCCCCGGCTATGGCTACACCTTC
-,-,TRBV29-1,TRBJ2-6,CSVVGGRSGANVLTF,TGCAGCGTTGTAGGCGGCAGGTCTGGGGCCAACGTCCTGACTTTC
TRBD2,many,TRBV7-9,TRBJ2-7,CASSPVISSGSSYEQYF,TGTGCCAGCAGCCCGGTTATCTCTAGCGGGAGCTCCTACGAGCAGTACTTC
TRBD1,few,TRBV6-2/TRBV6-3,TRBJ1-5,CASSKDRGNQPQHF,TGTGCCAGCAGCAAGGACAGGGGCAATCAGCCCCAGCATTTT
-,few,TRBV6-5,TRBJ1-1,CASSYSVGTEAFF,TGTGCCAGCAGTTACTCGGTTGGCACTGAAGCTTTCTTT
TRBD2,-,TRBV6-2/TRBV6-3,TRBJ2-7,CASTIAGGPRSEQYF,TGTGCCAGCACAATAGCGGGAGGGCCTAGAAGCGAGCAGTACTTC
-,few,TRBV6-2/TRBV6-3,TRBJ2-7,CASSYSLGTPFYEQYF,TGTGCCAGCAGTTACTCTTTGGGGACTCCTTTCTACGAGCAGTACTTC
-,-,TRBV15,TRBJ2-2,CATSRALIPTDTGELFF,TGTGCCACCAGCAGAGCCCTGATTCCCACGGACACCGGGGAGCTGTTTTTT
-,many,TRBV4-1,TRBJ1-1,CASSPAPTSADTEAFF,TGCGCCAGCAGCCCGGCCCCGACCTCGGCGGACACTGAAGCTTTCTTT
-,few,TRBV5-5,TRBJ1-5,CASSLVQGTQPQHF,TGTGCCAGCAGCTTGGTGCAGGGCACTCAGCCCCAGCATTTT
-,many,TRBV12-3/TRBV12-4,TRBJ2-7,CASSSGQIYEQYF,TGTGCCAGCAGTTCTGGACAGATCTACGAGCAGTACTTC
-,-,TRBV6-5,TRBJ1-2,CASSYSGTPIYGYTF,TGTGCCAGCAGTTACTCGGGGACGCCCATCTATGGCTACACCTTC
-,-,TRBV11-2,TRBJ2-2,CASSPSGGLAGELFF,TGTGCCAGCAGTCCCTCGGGGGGCTTAGCCGGGGAGCTGTTTTTT
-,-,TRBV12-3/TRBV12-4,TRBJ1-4,CASSSWGGLFF,TGTGCCAGCAGTTCCTGGGGGGGGCTGTTTTTT
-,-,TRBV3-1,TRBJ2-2,CASSQGRSRPELFF,TGTGCCAGCAGCCAAGGAAGGAGTAGGCCGGAGCTGTTTTTT
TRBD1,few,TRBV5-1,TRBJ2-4,CASSMDRGKNIQYF,TGCGCCAGCAGCATGGACAGGGGGAAAAACATTCAGTACTTC
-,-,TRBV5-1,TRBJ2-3,CASSLDTSDTQYF,TGCGCCAGCAGCTTGGACACGTCAGATACGCAGTATTTT
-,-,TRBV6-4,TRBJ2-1,CASSDLGEQFF,TGTGCCAGCAGTGATTTGGGTGAGCAGTTCTTC
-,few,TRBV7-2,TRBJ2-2,CASSLMAANTGELFF,TGTGCCAGCAGCTTAATGGCGGCGAACACCGGGGAGCTGTTTTTT
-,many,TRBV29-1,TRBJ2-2,CSVEDKGPTGELFF,TGCAGCGTTGAAGATAAGGGCCCCACCGGGGAGCTGTTTTTT
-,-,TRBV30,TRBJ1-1,CAWTLTPDSSAFF,TGTGCCTGGACCCTCACCCCGGACAGCTCCGCTTTCTTT
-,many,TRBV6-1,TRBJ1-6,CASSLRGDSPLHF,TGTGCCAGCAGTCTCCGCGGGGATTCACCCCTCCACTTT
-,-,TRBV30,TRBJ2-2,CAWRGGEYTGELFF,TGTGCCTGGAGGGGCGGGGAATACACCGGGGAGCTGTTTTTT
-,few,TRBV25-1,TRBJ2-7,CASSVRGLWGSYEQYF,TGTGCCAGCAGTGTTAGGGGACTGTGGGGCTCCTACGAGCAGTACTTC
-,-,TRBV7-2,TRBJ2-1,CASSLILGRHEQFF,TGTGCCAGCAGTTTAATACTGGGGAGGCATGAGCAGTTCTTC
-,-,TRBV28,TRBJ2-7,CASSLYRNYEQYF,TGTGCCAGCAGTTTGTACAGAAACTACGAGCAGTACTTC
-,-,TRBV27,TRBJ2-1,CASSSHTAEPYNEQFF,TGTGCCAGCAGTTCCCATACGGCTGAACCGTACAATGAGCAGTTCTTC
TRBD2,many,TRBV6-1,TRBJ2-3,CASRRLAGGDTQYF,TGTGCCAGCAGACGACTAGCGGGAGGAGATACGCAGTATTTT
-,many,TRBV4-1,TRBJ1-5,CASSQGQGSNQPQHF,TGCGCCAGCAGCCAAGGCCAGGGGAGCAATCAGCCCCAGCATTTT
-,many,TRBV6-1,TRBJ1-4,CASIQGPSSEKLFF,TGTGCCAGCATCCAGGGACCCAGCAGTGAAAAACTGTTTTTT
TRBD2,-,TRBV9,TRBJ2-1,CASSVAAGGGWGKQFF,TGTGCCAGCAGCGTAGCTGCGGGAGGGGGATGGGGGAAGCAGTTCTTC
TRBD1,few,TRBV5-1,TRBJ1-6,CASSPRTGEDNSPLHF,TGCGCCAGCAGCCCGAGGACAGGGGAAGACAATTCACCCCTCCACTTT
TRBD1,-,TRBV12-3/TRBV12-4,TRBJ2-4,CASSRTGPKNIQYF,TGTGCCAGCAGCCGGACAGGGCCCAAAAACATTCAGTACTTC
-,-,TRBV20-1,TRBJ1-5,CSARDSLRNSNQPQHF,TGCAGTGCTAGGGACAGCCTTCGGAATAGCAATCAGCCCCAGCATTTT
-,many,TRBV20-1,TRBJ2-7,CSASRDIANEQYF,TGCAGTGCCAGCCGGGACATAGCCAACGAGCAGTACTTC
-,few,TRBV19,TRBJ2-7,CASSDSVEQYF,TGTGCCAGTTCCGATAGCGTCGAGCAGTACTTC
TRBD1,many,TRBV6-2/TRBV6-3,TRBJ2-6,CASSYTGTGISGANVLTF,TGTGCCAGCAGTTATACAGGGACAGGCATCTCTGGGGCCAACGTCCTGACTTTC
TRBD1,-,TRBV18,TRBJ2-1,CASSPKGQGATNEQFF,TGTGCCAGCTCACCAAAGGGACAGGGGGCGACCAATGAGCAGTTCTTC
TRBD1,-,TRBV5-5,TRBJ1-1,CASSQGQGRVTEAFF,TGTGCCAGCAGCCAGGGACAGGGGAGAGTCACTGAAGCTTTCTTT
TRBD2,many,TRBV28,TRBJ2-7,CASSPGTSGGSSYEQYF,TGTGCCAGCAGTCCCGGGACTAGCGGGGGAAGCTCCTACGAGCAGTACTTC
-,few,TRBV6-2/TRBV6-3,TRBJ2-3,CASNGGPAADTQYF,TGTGCCAGCAATGGGGGACCGGCCGCAGATACGCAGTATTTT
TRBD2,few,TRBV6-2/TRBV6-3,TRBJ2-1,CASNLSGGSSYNEQFF,TGTGCCAGCAACCTCTCGGGCGGGAGCTCCTACAATGAGCAGTTCTTC